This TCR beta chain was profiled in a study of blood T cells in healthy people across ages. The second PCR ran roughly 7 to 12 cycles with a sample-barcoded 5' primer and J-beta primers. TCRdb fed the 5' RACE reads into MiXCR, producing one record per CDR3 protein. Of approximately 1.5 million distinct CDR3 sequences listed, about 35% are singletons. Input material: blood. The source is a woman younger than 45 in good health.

CDR3 in amino acids: CASSLIAGPRNEQFF. The CDR3 DNA reads TGTGCCAGCAGCTTAATAGCGGGGCCCAGGAATGAGCAGTTCTTC. The chain combines TRBV7-3 with TRBJ2-1; 8 bases agree with TRBD2. V dropped 1 base and J dropped 7; count of bases not matched to a gene: 6. CDR1 is SGHTA and CDR2 is FQGTGA in the germline V gene. CDR3 size: 15 residues.